This entry describes one T cell receptor beta chain. As originally analysed: The authors estimated nucleated cell counts from reference gene primer amplification. The data were produced by immunoSEQ multiplex PCR, yet TCRdb's version contains in-frame clones alone and is incomplete. V, J and clone size reflect that table, while D and trimming were determined from the DNA. The top ten hold 4% of the sample, which has about 140,000 clones, 80% to 85% seen once. The data belong to a study of blood T cell repertoires in COVID-19. The CDR3 totals 14 residues. V lost 6 bases, J lost 0 bases, and 6 bases stayed unmatched. Germline V CDR1 and CDR2: SQVTM, ANQGSEA.

The sequenced sample consisted of peripheral blood. The TCR originated in a woman in her sixties with acute or convalescent COVID-19. This chain links TRBV29-1 with TRBJ2-3, with 7 nucleotides matching TRBD2. The CDR3 sequence: CSVIAGRSTDTQYF. Here the CDR3 DNA reads TGCAGCGTGATAGCGGGTCGTAGCACAGATACGCAGTATTTT.